These 27 T cell receptor beta chains were sequenced from one sample in a study of blood T cell repertoires in COVID-19. The method was immunoSEQ multiplex PCR; TCRdb's version includes in-frame clones alone and lacks a portion of them. Altogether about 200,000 clones are present, 87% being singletons, with the ten largest covering around 2.3%. Source material: PBMCs or T cells enriched from blood (not recorded which). The receptor set was obtained from a woman in her thirties who had recovered from COVID-19.

In its sample, this clone was seen once. The chain carries TRBV3-1 (or the pseudogene TRBV3-2) and TRBJ2-7; possible D gene TRBD2, 6 bases. Trimming left V 4 bases short and J 4 bases short, with 11 bases between. This CDR3 comprises 13 residues. Germline CDR1 and CDR2: LGHDT and YNNKEL (reference sequence). The CDR3 sequence is CASSPQEGYEQYF. CDR3 nucleotide sequence: TGTGCCAGCAGCCCACAGGAGGGGTACGAGCAGTACTTC.

The chain recombines TRBV15 with TRBJ1-4; maybe TRBD1 (6 bases). Germline V gene lookup returns CDR1 LNHNV and CDR2 YYDKDF (reference sequence). Trimming left V 2 bases short and J 8 bases short, with 9 bases between. This CDR3 region has 13 residues. CDR3: CATSRQGNEKLFF. CDR3 in DNA: TGTGCCACCAGCAGACAGGGGAACGAAAAACTGTTTTTT.

This rearrangement joins TRBV13 to TRBJ1-2; perhaps TRBD1 as D (5 bases). V dropped 1 base and J dropped 9 bases, with 12 bases sitting between them. There are 13 residues in the CDR3. Per the germline V gene, CDR1 is PRHDT and CDR2 is FYEKMQ (reference sequence). As DNA, the CDR3 is TGTGCCAGCAGCTTAGAAGGGGCCCTCAGCTACACCTTC. This codes for CASSLEGALSYTF.

This clone was found once. J is TRBJ2-2 and V is TRBV19; a possible D gene is TRBD1 (6 bases). Germline V lookup: CDR1 LNHDA, CDR2 SQIVND (reference sequence). The length of the CDR3 is 14 residues. The V and J ends lost 5 bases and 7 bases respectively, with 14 bases between them. CDR3 in amino acids: CASSPTGSDGELFF. CDR3 coding DNA: TGTGCCAGTAGTCCCACAGGGTCTGACGGGGAGCTGTTTTTT.

J is TRBJ1-4 and V is TRBV6-5; D ambiguous. Trimming left V 0 bases short and J 8 bases short, with 7 bases between. The CDR3 contains 13 residues. The germline gives CDR1 MNHEY, CDR2 SVGAGI. The CDR3 nucleotides are TGTGCCAGCAGTTACTCGAGGGAGGAAAAACTGTTTTTT. Translated, it gives CASSYSREEKLFF.

The chain recombines TRBV24-1 with TRBJ2-1; TRBD2 aligns across 7 bases. After removal of 0 bases from V and 6 bases from J, the junction contained 7 bases not matched to a gene. The CDR3 runs 16 residues. CDR1 KGHDR and CDR2 SFDVKD come from the germline V gene. DNA of the CDR3: TGTGCCACCAGTGATTTGCAACTAGCGCGGGCCAATGAGCAGTTCTTC. Translation: CATSDLQLARANEQFF.

The genes are TRBV18 and TRBJ1-5; D remains ambiguous. With 4 bases removed from V and 0 bases from J, the gap between germline ends came to 13 bases. The V gene's germline CDR1 is KGHSH and CDR2 LQKENI. The CDR3 covers 16 residues. DNA of the CDR3: TGTGCCAGCTCACGTCGGTCCGTCGGTAGCAATCAGCCCCAGCATTTT. Its protein product is CASSRRSVGSNQPQHF.

Only one count was recorded for this clone. The gene calls are TRBV5-1 and TRBJ1-2; no definite D call. The CDR3 totals 15 residues. Per germline, CDR1 SGHRS and CDR2 YFSETQ. V lost 2 bases to trimming and J lost 0 bases, with 11 bases between them. Here the CDR3 DNA reads TGCGCCAGCAGCTTAGAACCTGCGGCTAACTATGGCTACACCTTC. This translates into CASSLEPAANYGYTF.

This CDR3 is CASSTNSNEQFF. In nucleotides, the CDR3 is TGTGCCAGTAGTACCAACAGCAATGAGCAGTTCTTC. The chain has TRBV19 and TRBJ2-1; no clear D. The V end was cut by 4 bases, the J end by 6 bases, with 7 bases between. This CDR3 is built from 12 residues. Germline V gene data show CDR1 as LNHDA and CDR2 as SQIVND (reference sequence).

The V gene is TRBV5-1, the J gene TRBJ2-5, with D possibly being TRBD2 (5 bases). V lost 4 bases, J lost 2 bases, and 6 bases lay in between. CDR3 length: 12 amino acids. The germline CDR1 and CDR2 sequences are SGHRS and YFSETQ. Written as DNA, the CDR3 is TGCGCCAGCAGCCGGGGTCAAGAGACCCAGTACTTC. This translates into CASSRGQETQYF.

CDR3 sequence (DNA): TGTGCCAGCAGCTTAGGACAGGGGGGTAGTCAGCCCCAGCATTTT. This sequence encodes CASSLGQGGSQPQHF. The chain carries TRBV7-8 and TRBJ1-5; TRBD1 aligns across 9 bases. After removal of 1 base from V and 6 bases from J, the junction contained 4 bases not matched to a gene. The CDR3 is made up of 15 amino acids. Germline V gives CDR1 SGHVS, CDR2 FQNEAQ. The whole variable domain, filled in from reference TRBV7-8 and TRBJ1-5, reads GAGVSQSPRYKVAKRGQDVALRCDPISGHVSLFWYQQALGQGPEFLTYFQNEAQLDKSGLPSDRFFAERPEGSVSTLKIQRTQQEDSAVYLCASSLGQGGSQPQHFGDGTRLSIL.

The chain recombines TRBV3-1 (or the pseudogene TRBV3-2) with TRBJ2-1; D possibly corresponds to TRBD1 (6 bases). Trimming removed 0 bases at V and 4 bases at J, with 10 bases between. The CDR3 covers 15 residues. CDR1 is LGHDT and CDR2 is YNNKEL in the germline V gene (reference sequence). CDR3 loop: CASSQDGGRYNEQFF. CDR3 bases: TGTGCCAGCAGCCAAGATGGGGGCAGGTACAATGAGCAGTTCTTC.

The sample holds a few counts of this clone. The J gene is TRBJ1-3, the V gene TRBV13, with D tentatively TRBD1 (6 bases). Between the trimmed V and J ends, which lost 5 bases and 4 bases, there was a span of 12 bases. CDR3 length: 14 amino acids. CDR1 and CDR2 (germline): PRHDT, FYEKMQ (reference sequence). As DNA, the CDR3 is TGTGCCAGCAGCCAAACAGGGTACGGAAACACCATATATTTT. Translating gives CASSQTGYGNTIYF.

The chain joins TRBV4-2 to TRBJ1-1, with D possibly being TRBD1 (5 bases). The V gene's germline CDR1 is LGHNA and CDR2 YNFKEQ. The CDR3 covers 16 residues. Trimming left V 4 bases short and J 5 bases short, with 20 bases between. CDR3 DNA: TGTGCCAGCAGCCTAACCCCGACCGGGGGGGGTACTGAAGCTTTCTTT. Translating it yields CASSLTPTGGGTEAFF.

This chain links TRBV7-9 with TRBJ1-1; 7 bases align to TRBD1. Trimming removed 5 bases from V and 7 bases from J; junction bases left unmatched: 4. There are 12 residues in the CDR3. Germline CDR1 and CDR2: SEHNR and FQNEAQ (reference sequence). The CDR3 coding sequence is TGTGCCAGCAGCCAAGACAGGGATGAAGCTTTCTTT. Protein product: CASSQDRDEAFF. The full variable domain, rest sourced from reference TRBV7-9 and TRBJ1-1, is DTGVSQNPRHKITKRGQNVTFRCDPISEHNRLYWYRQTLGQGPEFLTYFQNEAQLEKSRLLSDRFSAERPKGSFSTLEIQRTEQGDSAMYLCASSQDRDEAFFGQGTRLTVV.

This chain links TRBV13 with TRBJ2-1; D possibly corresponds to TRBD2 (5 bases). CDR3 length equals 16 residues. V lost 0 bases and J 0 bases, leaving 9 bases between the germline ends. Looked up from germline, CDR1 is PRHDT and CDR2 is FYEKMQ (reference sequence). Here the CDR3 reads CASSLGLGNSYNEQFF. The DNA of the CDR3 is TGTGCCAGCAGCTTAGGGCTCGGGAACTCCTACAATGAGCAGTTCTTC.

The chain employs TRBV6-2 or TRBV6-3 and TRBJ1-1; TRBD1 agrees at 10 bases. CDR3 length equals 16 residues. The V segment lost 4 bases and the J segment 1 base; nucleotides outside the gene matches: 6. The germline gives CDR1 MNHEY, CDR2 SVGEGT. The CDR3 DNA reads as TGTGCCAGCAGTTCCGGGACAGGGGTTCGGAACACTGAAGCTTTCTTT. Protein product: CASSSGTGVRNTEAFF.

This clone appeared a single time. The V call is TRBV9, the J call TRBJ1-1; the match to TRBD1 covers 7 bases. Germline V gives CDR1 SGDLS, CDR2 YYNGEE. V was clipped by 3 bases and J by 1 base; unmatched bases: 9. This CDR3 region has 16 residues. The CDR3 loop is CASSAGAGTANTEAFF. CDR3 in DNA: TGTGCCAGCAGCGCGGGAGCCGGGACAGCGAACACTGAAGCTTTCTTT.

V is TRBV6-5 and J is TRBJ2-5, with D possibly TRBD1 on 6 matching bases. In germline, CDR1 is MNHEY, CDR2 SVGAGI. The CDR3 consists of 14 residues. Deletions cut 5 bases from V and 4 bases from J, with 14 bases between. The CDR3 here is CASSKPGVPETQYF. The CDR3 bases are TGTGCCAGCAGTAAACCAGGGGTCCCAGAGACCCAGTACTTC.

V is TRBV3-1 (or the pseudogene TRBV3-2) and J is TRBJ2-3; maybe TRBD2 (5 bases). Germline V gene sequence: CDR1 LGHDT, CDR2 YNNKEL (reference sequence). This CDR3 contains 16 residues. V was cut by 1 base and J by 0 bases, with 11 bases left in between. CDR3 protein: CASSQVASSSTDTQYF. The CDR3 nucleotides are TGTGCCAGCAGCCAAGTTGCTAGCTCTAGCACAGATACGCAGTATTTT.

The V and J genes are TRBV3-1 (or the pseudogene TRBV3-2) and TRBJ1-2, with D maybe TRBD1 (6 bases). This CDR3 spans 17 amino acids. Trimming cost V 4 bases and J 5 bases, with 23 bases left between them. Germline-derived CDR1 and CDR2 are LGHDT and YNNKEL (reference sequence). The CDR3 sequence is CASSPSSGGAGPYGYTF. The CDR3 nucleotides are TGTGCCAGCAGCCCTTCGTCCGGGGGGGCCGGGCCGTATGGCTACACCTTC.

CDR3 amino acids: CASSFTGNTEAFF. CDR3 coding DNA: TGTGCCAGCAGTTTTACGGGGAACACTGAAGCTTTCTTT. The chain links TRBV7-2 to TRBJ1-1; no firm D call. V was shortened by 6 bases and J by 1 base, with 9 bases between the two germline ends. CDR3 length: 13 residues. Germline lookup yields CDR1 SGHTA and CDR2 FQGNSA.

The V gene is TRBV2, the J gene TRBJ2-7, with D uncertain. This CDR3 spans 14 amino acids. V gave up 5 bases and J gave up 0 bases, with 11 bases separating them. Germline V CDR1 and CDR2: SNHLY, FYNNEI. CDR3: CASSSRLSSYEQYF. The CDR3 coding sequence is TGTGCCAGCAGTTCGCGATTAAGCTCCTACGAGCAGTACTTC. Complete variable domain (other parts from reference TRBV2 and TRBJ2-7): EPEVTQTPSHQVTQMGQEVILRCVPISNHLYFYWYRQILGQKVEFLVSFYNNEISEKSEIFDDQFSVERPDGSNFTLKIRSTKLEDSAMYFCASSSRLSSYEQYFGPGTRLTVT.

The chain employs TRBV7-2 and TRBJ1-3, with D uncertain. Germline CDR1 SGHTA, CDR2 FQGNSA. V dropped 5 bases and J dropped 4 bases, with 18 bases sitting between them. CDR3 size: 16 residues. For the CDR3, the DNA is TGTGCCAGCAGCACTGACCCAGGAGGGTTCGGAAACACCATATATTTT. As protein: CASSTDPGGFGNTIYF.

The chain employs TRBV7-8 and TRBJ1-3; D is perhaps TRBD1 (5 bases). V lost 0 bases and J lost 4, with 7 bases in between. The CDR3 length is 14 residues. Germline V lookup: CDR1 SGHVS, CDR2 FQNEAQ. For the CDR3, the DNA is TGTGCCAGCAGCTTAGCAGCAGGGGGAAACACCATATATTTT. Translating it yields CASSLAAGGNTIYF. Supplemented by reference TRBV7-8 and TRBJ1-3, the full variable domain reads GAGVSQSPRYKVAKRGQDVALRCDPISGHVSLFWYQQALGQGPEFLTYFQNEAQLDKSGLPSDRFFAERPEGSVSTLKIQRTQQEDSAVYLCASSLAAGGNTIYFGEGSWLTVV.

The gene calls are TRBV18 and TRBJ2-7, with 8 bases fitting TRBD2. The CDR3 length is 15 residues. The germline V gene encodes CDR1 KGHSH and CDR2 LQKENI. Trimming took 5 bases from V and 3 from J; bases not matched to a gene: 9. CDR3 nucleotides: TGTGCCAGCTCAAAGACCGGGACTAGAGGCTACGAGCAGTACTTC. Its translation: CASSKTGTRGYEQYF.

CDR3 DNA: TGTGCCAGCAGCCTAACCCAAGAGACCCAGTACTTC. Its translation: CASSLTQETQYF. The V call is TRBV7-2, the J call TRBJ2-5; D unresolved. V dropped 5 bases and J dropped 1 base, with 5 bases sitting between them. Germline V gene sequence: CDR1 SGHTA, CDR2 FQGNSA. CDR3 length equals 12 residues.